The present T cell receptor beta chain was sequenced within a study of tumor and adjacent non-tumor tissue in lung cancer. Three rounds of nested PCR, following a modified ARM-PCR protocol, produced the TCRbeta library. TCRdb analysed the multiplex PCR reads with MiXCR anew, one entry per CDR3 protein. The sample consists of more than 55,000 distinct CDR3 sequences, approximately 73% of them appearing once. The CDR3 covers 13 residues. The V and J ends lost 4 bases and 1 base respectively, with 7 bases between them. Germline lookup yields CDR1 MNHNS and CDR2 SASEGT. Study outcomes and limitations: Significantly higher TCR diversity was found in tumor than normal lung.

On this clonotype itself: The antigen is not known.

The template was RNA from unsorted bulk tissue. Distant lung tissue was collected more than 3 cm away from the tumor edge. This TCR was sampled from a man aged 60 to 69 with non-small cell lung cancer. The specimen was distant non-tumor lung tissue. The chain has TRBV6-1 and TRBJ2-5; D unclear. The CDR3, as DNA: TGTGCCAGCAGTGTTCAGCTCCAAGAGACCCAGTACTTC. Translating gives CASSVQLQETQYF.